The 12 T cell receptor beta chains below all came from one sample that was sequenced in a study of shared clonotypes between healthy human individuals. Here immunoSEQ multiplex PCR was the method, and the copy in TCRdb shows in-frame clones only, minus some. Of roughly 700,000 clones listed, about 90% are singletons. The specimen sequenced was memory CD8+ T cells from PBMCs. Documented subset: CD45RO+ cells pooled with CCR7-negative TemRA cells. The origin of the receptors is a man aged 18 to 30 in good health. Some clones in this sample may be carry-over from other donors' samples.

This clone came up once. The V gene is TRBV5-4, the J gene TRBJ1-2; 11 nucleotides line up with TRBD1. CDR3 size: 15 residues. Losses at the gene ends were 0 bases for V and 6 bases for J; bases not matched to a gene: 4. Looked up from germline, CDR1 is SGHNT and CDR2 is YYREEE (reference sequence). CDR3 protein: CASSLAGQGANGYTF. Written as DNA, the CDR3 is TGTGCCAGCAGCTTGGCTGGACAGGGGGCCAATGGCTACACCTTC.

The chain's CDR3 is CSVTPSSYNEQFF. The DNA of the CDR3 is TGCAGCGTTACACCGAGCTCCTACAATGAGCAGTTCTTC. The gene calls are TRBV29-1 and TRBJ2-1; D is ambiguous. Germline V gene sequence: CDR1 SQVTM, CDR2 ANQGSEA. V was cut by 5 bases and J by 0 bases, with 8 bases left in between. The CDR3 covers 13 residues.

For this clone: This sample also contains other DNA sequences that code for the same CDR3. This chain uses TRBV11-2 with TRBJ2-7; no definite D call. V dropped 1 base and J dropped 4 bases, with 2 bases sitting between them. The CDR3 sequence is 11 residues long. The V gene's germline CDR1 is SGHAT and CDR2 FQNNGV. CDR3 sequence (DNA): TGTGCCAGCAGCTTAGTTTACGAGCAGTACTTC. Its protein product is CASSLVYEQYF.

The chain recombines TRBV2 with TRBJ2-3; weak D call: TRBD2 (5 bases). CDR1 is SNHLY, CDR2 FYNNEI, per germline. The CDR3 consists of 11 residues. The V and J ends lost 7 bases and 6 bases respectively, with 8 bases between them. The CDR3 region has the DNA TGTGCCAGCACGCGGGCGGATACGCAGTATTTT. It translates to CASTRADTQYF.

The rearrangement uses TRBV10-3 and TRBJ2-7, with 9 nucleotides matching TRBD1. The CDR3 sequence is 13 residues long. CDR1 and CDR2 from the germline V gene are ENHRY and SYGVKD. J was trimmed by 5 bases and V by 10 bases; bases with no gene match: 9. The CDR3 DNA follows: TGTGCCACCCTGGGACAGGGTTTCAACGAGCAGTACTTC. Its translation: CATLGQGFNEQYF.

The chain joins TRBV28 to TRBJ2-1; D uncertain. CDR3 size: 16 residues. The V end lost 1 base, the J end lost 4 bases, and 14 bases lay between the germline ends. CDR1 is MDHEN and CDR2 is SYDVKM in the germline V gene. CDR3 loop: CASSLFTDEYYNEQFF. The CDR3 DNA sequence: TGTGCCAGCAGTTTATTCACAGACGAATATTACAATGAGCAGTTCTTC.

V gene TRBV11-1 combines with J gene TRBJ2-7; D remains unclear. The length of the CDR3 is 13 residues. Germline V CDR1 and CDR2: SGHAT, FQDESV (reference sequence). V was clipped by 2 bases and J by 2 bases, with 7 bases between them. The CDR3 DNA is TGTGCCAGCAGCTTAAACTCAGCCTACGAGCAGTACTTC. Protein sequence: CASSLNSAYEQYF.

The CDR3, as DNA: TGTGCCAGCAGCCAACATATCACAGATACGCAGTATTTT. Protein: CASSQHITDTQYF. The chain couples TRBV5-4 to TRBJ2-3; D is uncertain. Germline V lookup: CDR1 SGHNT, CDR2 YYREEE (reference sequence). Trimming cost V 4 bases and J 2 bases, with 8 bases left between them. The CDR3 extends over 13 amino acids.

The chain uses TRBV4-1 and TRBJ1-1, with a possible D match to TRBD1 (6 bases). Germline assignment: CDR1 MGHRA and CDR2 YSYEKL. Trimming removed 8 bases at V and 6 bases at J, with 13 bases between. The length of the CDR3 is 12 residues. In DNA form, the CDR3 reads TGCGCCAGCCGGGGGGGCGGCCCTGAAGCTTTCTTT. Its translation is CASRGGGPEAFF.

The V call is TRBV6-5, the J call TRBJ1-1; no reliable D call. Germline CDR1 MNHEY, CDR2 SVGAGI. Trimming removed 0 bases from V and 3 bases from J, with 5 bases in between. The length of the CDR3 is 13 residues. Here the CDR3 reads CASSYSSDTEAFF. The CDR3 DNA reads TGTGCCAGCAGTTACTCGTCCGACACTGAAGCTTTCTTT.

The gene calls are TRBV27 and TRBJ1-6; D gene ambiguous. V was pared by 3 bases and J by 12 bases, with 9 bases between. This CDR3 has 12 residues. Germline CDR1 and CDR2: MNHEY and SMNVEV (reference sequence). CDR3 in amino acids: CASSFGVGPLHF. CDR3 sequence (DNA): TGTGCCAGCAGTTTCGGGGTAGGACCCCTCCACTTT.

The chain is built from TRBV4-1 and TRBJ2-1; 9 positions match TRBD2. The junction had 8 bases not matched to a gene; V was cut back by 3 bases and J by 8 bases. The CDR3 loop spans 15 amino acids. Germline CDR1 and CDR2: MGHRA and YSYEKL. The DNA for the CDR3 is TGCGCCAGCAGCCATAGCGGGAGTGGTTTTCATGAGCAGTTCTTC. Protein sequence: CASSHSGSGFHEQFF.